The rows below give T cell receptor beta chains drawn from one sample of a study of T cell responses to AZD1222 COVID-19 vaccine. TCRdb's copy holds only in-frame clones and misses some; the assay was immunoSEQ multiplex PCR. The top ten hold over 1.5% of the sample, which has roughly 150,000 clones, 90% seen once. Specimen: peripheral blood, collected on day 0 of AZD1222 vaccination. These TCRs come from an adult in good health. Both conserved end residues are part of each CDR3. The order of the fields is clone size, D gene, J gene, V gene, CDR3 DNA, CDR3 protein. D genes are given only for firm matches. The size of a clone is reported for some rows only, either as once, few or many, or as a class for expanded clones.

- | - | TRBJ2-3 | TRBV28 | TGTGCCAGCAGTTTAGGTGGTGTCACAGATACGCAGTATTTT | CASSLGGVTDTQYF
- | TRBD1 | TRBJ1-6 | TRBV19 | TGTGCCAGTAAAAGAAAGGGACAGAGAAATTCACCCCTCCACTTT | CASKRKGQRNSPLHF
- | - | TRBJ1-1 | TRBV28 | TGTGCCAGTCATACAGGGCGGAGGACTGAAGCTTTCTTT | CASHTGRRTEAFF
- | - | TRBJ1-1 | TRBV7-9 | TGTGCCAGCAGCTTAGCGAGGTTGGTGAACACTGAAGCTTTCTTT | CASSLARLVNTEAFF
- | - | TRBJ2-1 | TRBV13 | TGTGCCAGCATTGCTCAGACCTACAATGAGCAGTTCTTC | CASIAQTYNEQFF
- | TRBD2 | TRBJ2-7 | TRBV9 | TGTGCCAGCAGCGCAAGGGGGAGCGGGAGTGTTTACGAGCAGTACTTC | CASSARGSGSVYEQYF
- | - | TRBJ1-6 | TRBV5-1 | TGCGCCAGCAGCTTGGATGGGGAAAGGGTCACCCTCCACTTT | CASSLDGERVTLHF
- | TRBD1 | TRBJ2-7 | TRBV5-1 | TGCGCCAGCAGCAGGGGGACAGGGGGCGACGAGCAGTACTTC | CASSRGTGGDEQYF
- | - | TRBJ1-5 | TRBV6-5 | TGTGCCAGCACCAGGGTAAGGGATCAGCCCCAGCATTTT | CASTRVRDQPQHF
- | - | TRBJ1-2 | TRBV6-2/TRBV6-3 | TGTGCCAGCAGCCTCGGGATCCTCTATGGCTACACCTTC | CASSLGILYGYTF
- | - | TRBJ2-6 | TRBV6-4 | TGTGCCAGCAGTGACTCGGTTCTTGGCGTCCTGACTTTC | CASSDSVLGVLTF
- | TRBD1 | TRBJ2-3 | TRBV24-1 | TGTGCCACCAGAGCGGACAGGGGGCTCGGAGATACGCAGTATTTT | CATRADRGLGDTQYF
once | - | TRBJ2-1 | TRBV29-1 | TGCAGCGTTGATGGGGAACTAGGTTCCTACAATGAGCAGTTCTTC | CSVDGELGSYNEQFF
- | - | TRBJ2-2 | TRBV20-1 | TGCAGTGCTAGTCCTTTTTCAAACCAAGGGGCGGTCGGGGAGCTGTTTTTT | CSASPFSNQGAVGELFF
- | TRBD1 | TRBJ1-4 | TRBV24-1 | TGTGCCATCGTCTCCCGAGACAGGGTAGATGAAAAACTGTTTTTT | CAIVSRDRVDEKLFF
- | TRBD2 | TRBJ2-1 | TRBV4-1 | TGCGCCAGCAGCCAACCACGAATAGCGGGAGGGCTGGAGGAGCAGTTCTTC | CASSQPRIAGGLEEQFF
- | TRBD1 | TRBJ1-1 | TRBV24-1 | TGTGCCACCAGGGGGACAGGGGTTAACACTGAAGCTTTCTTT | CATRGTGVNTEAFF
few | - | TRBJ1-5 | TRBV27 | TGTGCCAGCAGTTTAGCACAGGGAGGTCAGCCCCAGCATTTT | CASSLAQGGQPQHF
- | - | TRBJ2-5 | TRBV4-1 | TGCGCCAGCAGCCAAGATCAGGCGGGTCGAGAGACCCAGTACTTC | CASSQDQAGRETQYF
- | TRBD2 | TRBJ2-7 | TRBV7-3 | TGTGCCAGCAGCCTCCGGGCAGCGGGGGCCTACGAGCAGTACTTC | CASSLRAAGAYEQYF
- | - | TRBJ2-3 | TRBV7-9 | TGTGCCAAAAGCCCGGGACCTACCACAGATACGCAGTATTTT | CAKSPGPTTDTQYF
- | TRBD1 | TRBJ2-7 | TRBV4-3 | TGCGCCAGCAGTCAATCGGACAGGGAACCCTACGAGCAGTACTTC | CASSQSDREPYEQYF
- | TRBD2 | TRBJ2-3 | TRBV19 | TGTGCCAGTAGTATCGGACTAGCGGGAGGGTATGCAGATACGCAGTATTTT | CASSIGLAGGYADTQYF
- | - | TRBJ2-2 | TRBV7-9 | TGTGCCAGCAGCTTGTGGGGGGCGAACACCGGGGAGCTGTTTTTT | CASSLWGANTGELFF
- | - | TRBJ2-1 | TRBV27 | TGTGCCAGCAGTTTACCGGGAGCCAGCGACAATGAGCAGTTCTTC | CASSLPGASDNEQFF
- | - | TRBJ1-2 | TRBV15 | TGTGCCACCAGCAGAGACAGTGTGTATGGCTACACCTTC | CATSRDSVYGYTF
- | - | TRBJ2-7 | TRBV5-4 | TGTGCCAGCAGCTCAGGCAACTACGAGCAGTACTTC | CASSSGNYEQYF
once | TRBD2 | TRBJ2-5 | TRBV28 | TGTGCCAGCAGTTCCCTGACTAGCGTTCAAGAGACCCAGTACTTC | CASSSLTSVQETQYF
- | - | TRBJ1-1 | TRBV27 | TGTGCCAGCAGTTTATCGAAATGGAGATTAGACGGACCGAACACTGAAGCTTTCTTT | CASSLSKWRLDGPNTEAFF
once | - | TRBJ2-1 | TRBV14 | TGTGCCAGCAGCCAAGTTTTATTGAGTGAGCAGTTCTTC | CASSQVLLSEQFF
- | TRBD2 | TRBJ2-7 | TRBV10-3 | TGTGCCATCAGTGTGGGAGGGGACGAGCAGTACTTC | CAISVGGDEQYF
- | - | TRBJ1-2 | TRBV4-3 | TGCGCCAGCAGCCAAGCTGGCAGGGTGGAGGCTAACTATGGCTACACCTTC | CASSQAGRVEANYGYTF
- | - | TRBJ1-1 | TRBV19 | TGTGCCAGTAGTACGACAGGGAACACTGAAGCTTTCTTT | CASSTTGNTEAFF
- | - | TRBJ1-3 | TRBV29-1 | TGCAGCGTTGAGTTGCGGGGCGTGTCTGGAAACACCATATATTTT | CSVELRGVSGNTIYF
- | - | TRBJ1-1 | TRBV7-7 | TGTGCCAGCAGCCCCTTACCCCAGCTCCAGAACACTGAAGCTTTCTTT | CASSPLPQLQNTEAFF
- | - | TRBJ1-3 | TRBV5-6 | TGTGCCAGCAGCTTTTGGGGCTCTGGAAACACCATATATTTT | CASSFWGSGNTIYF
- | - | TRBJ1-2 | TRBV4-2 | TGTGCCAGCAGCCAAGAACCGGAAGGCGGGGCGGGCTACACCTTC | CASSQEPEGGAGYTF
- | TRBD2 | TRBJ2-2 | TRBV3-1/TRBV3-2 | TGTGCCAGCAGCCCCGCCCCGGGAGGGAACACCGGGGAGCTGTTTTTT | CASSPAPGGNTGELFF
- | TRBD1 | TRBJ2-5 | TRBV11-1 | TGTGCCAGCAGCTTAGGGGACAGTGTAGGGGAGACCCAGTACTTC | CASSLGDSVGETQYF
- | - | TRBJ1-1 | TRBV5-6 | TGTGCCAGCAGCAATAATTATAACACTGAAGCTTTCTTT | CASSNNYNTEAFF
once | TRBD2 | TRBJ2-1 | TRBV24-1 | TGTGCCACCAGTGATTGGTCTAGCGGGAGGCATGAGCAGTTCTTC | CATSDWSSGRHEQFF
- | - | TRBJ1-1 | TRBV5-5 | TGTGCCAGCAGCTTGTCCCGGACGGCTTTCTTT | CASSLSRTAFF
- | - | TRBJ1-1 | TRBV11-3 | TGTGCCAGCAGCTTAGGGGGGGAAACTGAAGCTTTCTTT | CASSLGGETEAFF
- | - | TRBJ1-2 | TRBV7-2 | TGTGCCAGCAGCCCCATAGGTGGGGGTATAGGGCGTAACTATGGCTACACCTTC | CASSPIGGGIGRNYGYTF
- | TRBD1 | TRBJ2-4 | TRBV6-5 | TGTGCCAGCAAACCGCTAACGACAGGGGGCCACATTCAGTACTTC | CASKPLTTGGHIQYF
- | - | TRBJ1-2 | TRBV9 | TGTGCCAGCAGCGTAGACCGGGCAAATTATGGCTACACCTTC | CASSVDRANYGYTF
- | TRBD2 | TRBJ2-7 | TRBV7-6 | TGTGCCAGCAGCTTAGTGGGGGCTAGCGGGATAGGCGAGCAGTACTTC | CASSLVGASGIGEQYF
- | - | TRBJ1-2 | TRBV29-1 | TGCAGCGTTGTCTTCTCCGGGACAACTAACTATGGCTACACCTTC | CSVVFSGTTNYGYTF
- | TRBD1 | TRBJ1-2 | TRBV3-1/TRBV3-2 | TGTGCCAGCAGCCAGGCCTCAGGGGGCGGCTACACCTTC | CASSQASGGGYTF
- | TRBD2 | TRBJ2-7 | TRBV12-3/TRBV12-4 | TGTGCCAGCAGGCCGACTAGCGGGAGCGAGCAGTACTTC | CASRPTSGSEQYF
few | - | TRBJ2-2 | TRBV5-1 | TGCGCCAGCAGCTTGGGTGAGCACTCCGGCGGGGAGCTGTTTTTT | CASSLGEHSGGELFF